One and the same sample provided the 13 T cell receptor beta chains below, sequenced in a study of cytotoxic CD8 clonotypes in ibrutinib-treated CLL. Data came from immunoSEQ multiplex PCR; TCRdb stores just in-frame clones and leaves some out. Found here are around 310,000 clones, more than 65% of them singletons; the top ten hold approximately 7%. This specimen consisted of PBMCs, obtained before ibrutinib treatment. All receptors come from a human donor with chronic lymphocytic leukemia.

The V gene is TRBV7-2, the J gene TRBJ2-3, with D hard to call. The CDR3 sequence is 16 residues long. Germline loops: CDR1 SGHTA, CDR2 FQGNSA. V was pared by 5 bases and J by 2 bases, with 17 bases between. CDR3 DNA: TGTGCCAGCAGCCCAAAGGTCCGGTACAACACAGATACGCAGTATTTT. This sequence encodes CASSPKVRYNTDTQYF.

As concerns this clone: The sample carries other DNA sequences with the same CDR3. The rearrangement joins TRBV9 to TRBJ2-2; D not resolved. Germline V gene sequence: CDR1 SGDLS, CDR2 YYNGEE. This CDR3 spans 12 amino acids. V was shortened by 0 bases and J by 4 bases, with 1 base between the two germline ends. The DNA of the CDR3 is TGTGCCAGCAGCGTAGTCACCGGGGAGCTGTTTTTT. Its translation: CASSVVTGELFF.

The V call is TRBV6-5, the J call TRBJ2-7; 8 bases match TRBD2. Trimming took 6 bases from V and 11 from J; bases not matched to a gene: 9. CDR3 length: 12 amino acids. The germline CDR1 and CDR2 sequences are MNHEY and SVGAGI. The CDR3 DNA reads TGTGCCAGCAGAAAAGCGGGAGAGGGGGAGTACTTC. It encodes CASRKAGEGEYF.

The V gene is TRBV29-1, the J gene TRBJ2-3; maybe TRBD1 (7 bases). Deletions cut 3 bases from V and 1 base from J, with 14 bases between. The CDR3 is made up of 15 amino acids. CDR1 is SQVTM and CDR2 is ANQGSEA in the germline V gene. As DNA, the CDR3 is TGCAGCGTTGACGACAGGGACTTTGGCACAGATACGCAGTATTTT. The encoded protein is CSVDDRDFGTDTQYF.

The rearrangement joins TRBV6-6 to TRBJ2-7, with TRBD1 identical over 9 bases. This CDR3 spans 14 amino acids. Losses at the gene ends were 8 bases for V and 2 bases for J; bases not matched to a gene: 7. Germline V gene data show CDR1 as MNHNY and CDR2 as SVGAGI (reference sequence). The CDR3 region is CASLGGQGAYEQYF. The CDR3 DNA reads TGTGCCAGCCTAGGGGGACAGGGAGCCTACGAGCAGTACTTC.

This chain connects TRBV28 to TRBJ1-5, with D tentatively TRBD1 (6 bases). The CDR3 contains 13 residues. Germline V gives CDR1 MDHEN, CDR2 SYDVKM. V lost 5 bases to trimming and J lost 7 bases, with 12 bases between them. The DNA of the CDR3 is TGTGCCAGCAGTGGACCCGGGGGCCAGCCCCAGCATTTT. This translates into CASSGPGGQPQHF.

The V call is TRBV4-1, the J call TRBJ2-1; TRBD1 agrees at 8 bases. The CDR3 extends over 16 amino acids. Losses at the gene ends were 4 bases for V and 1 base for J; bases not matched to a gene: 6. Germline values: CDR1 MGHRA, CDR2 YSYEKL. The CDR3 loop reads CASSPNDRGSYNEQFF. The CDR3 DNA reads as TGCGCCAGCAGCCCTAACGACAGGGGATCCTACAATGAGCAGTTCTTC.

The V and J genes are TRBV30 and TRBJ1-2; D call uncertain. CDR1 and CDR2 (germline): GTSNPN, SVGIG (reference sequence). V lost 1 base, J lost 1 base, and 10 bases lay in between. The CDR3 length is 14 residues. The CDR3 protein is CAWSDIGRNYGYTF. As DNA, the CDR3 is TGTGCCTGGAGTGACATAGGGCGTAACTATGGCTACACCTTC.

V usage is TRBV5-1 and J usage is TRBJ2-5; weak D call: TRBD2 (5 bases). This CDR3 region has 16 residues. CDR1 and CDR2 (germline): SGHRS, YFSETQ. The V end was cut by 4 bases, the J end by 2 bases, with 18 bases between. The CDR3 DNA reads TGCGCCAGCAGCCCTGGACCTATTGGGAGTCAAGAGACCCAGTACTTC. Translation gives CASSPGPIGSQETQYF.

The rearrangement links TRBV6-1 to TRBJ2-2; TRBD2 is a possible D gene (6 bases). Germline CDR1 reads MNHNS; CDR2 reads SASEGT. The CDR3 totals 14 residues. Trimming pared 7 bases from V and 6 bases from J, leaving 15 bases between. CDR3: CASKWREGSGELFF. The CDR3 nucleotides are TGTGCCAGCAAATGGCGGGAAGGTTCCGGGGAGCTGTTTTTT.

This rearrangement joins TRBV21-1 to TRBJ2-7; the table calls TRBD1, which could not be checked here. TRBV21-1 is reported as a pseudogene. The CDR3 runs 14 residues. The CDR3 reads CASSKAKGTDEQYF. CDR3 nucleotide sequence: TGTGCCAGCAGCAAAGCCAAAGGTACAGATGAGCAGTACTTC.

The genes are TRBV27 and TRBJ1-2, with 9 nucleotides matching TRBD1. CDR3 length equals 16 residues. From germline, CDR1 is MNHEY and CDR2 SMNVEV (reference sequence). Losses at the gene ends were 4 bases for V and 1 base for J; bases not matched to a gene: 7. The CDR3 DNA is TGTGCCAGCAGTTCAGACGGGACAGGGTTTAACTATGGCTACACCTTC. Its protein is CASSSDGTGFNYGYTF.

The chain uses TRBV19 and TRBJ1-2; 9 nucleotides align to TRBD1. The germline V gene has CDR1 LNHDA and CDR2 SQIVND (reference sequence). Trimming cost V 8 bases and J 4 bases; bases outside gene matches: 11. The CDR3 runs 15 residues. CDR3 coding DNA: TGTGCCAGTTCGGGACAGGGAATAAGCGGCTATGGCTACACCTTC. As protein: CASSGQGISGYGYTF.